This TCR beta chain originates from a study of human T cells and chemical hapten exposure. About this clonotype: Its specificity is unknown.

The time point was: patch test 1, 2 weeks after DPC sensitization. Treatment noted: therapeutic diphenylcyclopropenone sensitization with weekly scalp DPC. Prior to each patch test being applied, blood was drawn. Non-pregnant alopecia patients aged 18 to 70, suitable for DPC therapy. Germline V CDR1 and CDR2: MGHRA, YSYEKL. V was shortened by 3 bases and J by 2 bases, with 11 bases between the two germline ends. This CDR3 contains 15 residues. Study observations and caveats: Patch test score was positively correlated with the counts of TCRs that had expanded at PT1.

TCRdb called the RACE reads again in MiXCR, with one record for every CDR3 protein. This sample has around 75,000 distinct CDR3 sequences, with roughly 10% found just once. This receptor was identified in a woman aged 60 to 75 with alopecia areata. Some clones in this sample may be carry-over from other donors' samples. The chain couples TRBV4-1 to TRBJ1-5, with D unclear. This material consisted of whole blood, taken in connection with sensitization to the hapten diphenylcyclopropenone (DPC). CDR3 residues: CASSHLTDRNQPQHF. The CDR3 DNA sequence: TGCGCCAGCAGCCACCTCACGGACCGCAATCAGCCCCAGCATTTT.